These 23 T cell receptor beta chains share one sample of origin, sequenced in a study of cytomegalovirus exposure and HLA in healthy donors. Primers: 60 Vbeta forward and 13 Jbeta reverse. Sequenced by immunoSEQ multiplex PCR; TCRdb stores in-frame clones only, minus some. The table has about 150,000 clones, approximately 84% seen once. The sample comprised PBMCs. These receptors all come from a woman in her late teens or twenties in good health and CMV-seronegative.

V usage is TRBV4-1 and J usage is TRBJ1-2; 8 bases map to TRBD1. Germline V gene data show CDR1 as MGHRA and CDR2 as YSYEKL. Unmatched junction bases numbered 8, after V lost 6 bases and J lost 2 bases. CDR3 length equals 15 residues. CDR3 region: CASRAPGQANYGYTF. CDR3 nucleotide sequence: TGCGCCAGCAGGGCGCCGGGACAGGCAAACTATGGCTACACCTTC.

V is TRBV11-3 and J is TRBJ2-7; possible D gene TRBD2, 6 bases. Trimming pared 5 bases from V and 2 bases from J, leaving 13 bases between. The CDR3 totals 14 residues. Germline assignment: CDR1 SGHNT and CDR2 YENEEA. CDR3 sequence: CASSPGGVPYEQYF. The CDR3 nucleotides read TGTGCCAGCAGCCCAGGCGGGGTCCCCTACGAGCAGTACTTC.

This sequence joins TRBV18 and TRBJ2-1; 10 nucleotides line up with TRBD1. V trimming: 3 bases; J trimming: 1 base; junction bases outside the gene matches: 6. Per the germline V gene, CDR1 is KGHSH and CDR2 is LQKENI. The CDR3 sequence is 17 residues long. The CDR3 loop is CASSPPTGGYSYNEQFF. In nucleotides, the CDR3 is TGTGCCAGCTCACCTCCGACAGGGGGCTATTCCTACAATGAGCAGTTCTTC.

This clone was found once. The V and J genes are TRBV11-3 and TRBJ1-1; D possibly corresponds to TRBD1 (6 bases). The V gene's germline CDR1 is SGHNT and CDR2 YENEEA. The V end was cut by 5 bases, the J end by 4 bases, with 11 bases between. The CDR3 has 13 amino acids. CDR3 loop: CASSAQGGTEAFF. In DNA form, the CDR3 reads TGTGCCAGCAGCGCACAGGGCGGCACTGAAGCTTTCTTT. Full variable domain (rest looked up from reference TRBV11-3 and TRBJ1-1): EAGVVQSPRYKIIEKKQPVAFWCNPISGHNTLYWYLQNLGQGPELLIRYENEEAVDDSQLPKDRFSAERLKGVDSTLKIQPAELGDSAVYLCASSAQGGTEAFFGQGTRLTVV.

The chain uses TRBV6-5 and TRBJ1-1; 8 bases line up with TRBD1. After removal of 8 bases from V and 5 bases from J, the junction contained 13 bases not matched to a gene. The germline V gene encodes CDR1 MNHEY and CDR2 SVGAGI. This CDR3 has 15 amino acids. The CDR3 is CASHIMAGGYTEAFF. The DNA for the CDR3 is TGTGCCAGCCATATTATGGCAGGGGGCTATACTGAAGCTTTCTTT.

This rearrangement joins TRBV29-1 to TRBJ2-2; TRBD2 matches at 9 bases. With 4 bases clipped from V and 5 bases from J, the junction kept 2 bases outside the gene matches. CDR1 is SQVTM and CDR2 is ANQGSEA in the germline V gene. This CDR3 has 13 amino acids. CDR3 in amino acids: CSVASGGTGELFF. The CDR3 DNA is TGCAGCGTTGCCAGCGGGGGGACCGGGGAGCTGTTTTTT.

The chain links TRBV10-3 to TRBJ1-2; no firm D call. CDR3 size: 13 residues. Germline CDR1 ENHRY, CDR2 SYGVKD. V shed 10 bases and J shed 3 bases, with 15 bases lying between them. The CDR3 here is CATRSNTDYGYTF. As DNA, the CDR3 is TGTGCCACCCGAAGTAACACCGACTATGGCTACACCTTC.

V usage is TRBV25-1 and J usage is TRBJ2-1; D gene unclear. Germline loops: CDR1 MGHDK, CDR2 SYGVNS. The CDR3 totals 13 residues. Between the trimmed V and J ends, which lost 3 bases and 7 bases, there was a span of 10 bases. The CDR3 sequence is CASSEPIANEQFF. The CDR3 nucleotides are TGTGCCAGCAGTGAGCCTATAGCTAATGAGCAGTTCTTC.

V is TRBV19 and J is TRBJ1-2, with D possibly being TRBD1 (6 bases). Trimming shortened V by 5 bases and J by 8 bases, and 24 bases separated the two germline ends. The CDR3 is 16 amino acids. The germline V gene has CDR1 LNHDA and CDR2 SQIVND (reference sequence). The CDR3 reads CASSPDSGQILWGYTF. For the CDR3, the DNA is TGTGCCAGTAGTCCCGACTCAGGACAGATACTATGGGGCTACACCTTC.

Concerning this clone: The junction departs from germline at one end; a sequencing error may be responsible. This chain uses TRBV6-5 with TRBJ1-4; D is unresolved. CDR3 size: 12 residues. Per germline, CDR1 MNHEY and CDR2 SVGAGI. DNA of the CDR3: TGTGCCAGCAGTTACCAGAATGCAAAACTGTTTTTT. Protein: CASSYQNAKLFF.

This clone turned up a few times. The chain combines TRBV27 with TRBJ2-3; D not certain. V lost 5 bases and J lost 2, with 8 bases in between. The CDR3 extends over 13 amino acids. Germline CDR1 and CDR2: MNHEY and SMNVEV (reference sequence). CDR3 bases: TGTGCCAGCAGTCCACGAGCCACAGATACGCAGTATTTT. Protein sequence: CASSPRATDTQYF.

CDR3 in DNA: TGTGCCACCAGCAGAGTTCCCGAAGGACTAGTCTTAGGCTACGAGCAGTACTTC. This codes for CATSRVPEGLVLGYEQYF. The chain has TRBV15 and TRBJ2-7; 7 positions match TRBD2. V lost 1 base, J lost 3 bases, and 15 bases stayed unmatched. This CDR3 comprises 18 residues. Per germline, CDR1 LNHNV and CDR2 YYDKDF (reference sequence).

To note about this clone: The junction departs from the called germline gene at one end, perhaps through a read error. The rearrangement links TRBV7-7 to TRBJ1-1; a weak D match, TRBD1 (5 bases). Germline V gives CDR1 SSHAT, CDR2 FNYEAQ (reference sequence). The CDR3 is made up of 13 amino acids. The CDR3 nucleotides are TGTGCTAGCAGCTTAGAAGTAGGGGCTGAAGCTTTCTTT. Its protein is CASSLEVGAEAFF. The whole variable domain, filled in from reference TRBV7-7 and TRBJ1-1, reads GAGVSQSPRYKVTKRGQDVTLRCDPISSHATLYWYQQALGQGPEFLTYFNYEAQPDKSGLPSDRFSAERPEGSISTLTIQRTEQRDSAMYRCASSLEVGAEAFFGQGTRLTVV.

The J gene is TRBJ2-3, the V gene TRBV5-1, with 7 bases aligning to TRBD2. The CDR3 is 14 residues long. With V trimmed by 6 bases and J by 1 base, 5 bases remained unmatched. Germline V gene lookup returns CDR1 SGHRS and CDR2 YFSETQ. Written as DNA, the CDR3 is TGCGCCAGCAAGCGGGACTGGGGCACAGATACGCAGTATTTT. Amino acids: CASKRDWGTDTQYF. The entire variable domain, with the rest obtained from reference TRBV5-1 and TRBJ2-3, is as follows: KAGVTQTPRYLIKTRGQQVTLSCSPISGHRSVSWYQQTPGQGLQFLFEYFSETQRNKGNFPGRFSGRQFSNSRSEMNVSTLELGDSALYLCASKRDWGTDTQYFGPGTRLTVL.

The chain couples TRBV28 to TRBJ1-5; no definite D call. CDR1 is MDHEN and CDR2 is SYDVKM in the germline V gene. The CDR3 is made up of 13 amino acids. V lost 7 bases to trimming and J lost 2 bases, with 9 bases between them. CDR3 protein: CASNMAGNQPQHF. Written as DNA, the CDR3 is TGTGCCAGCAACATGGCAGGCAATCAGCCCCAGCATTTT.

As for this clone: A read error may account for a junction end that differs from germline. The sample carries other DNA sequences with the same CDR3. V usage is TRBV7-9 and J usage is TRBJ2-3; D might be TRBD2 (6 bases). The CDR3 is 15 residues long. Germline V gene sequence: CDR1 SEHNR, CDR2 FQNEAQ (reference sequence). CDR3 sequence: CASSFRGFDTDTQYF. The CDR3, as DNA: TGTGCCAGTAGCTTCCGGGGGTTTGACACAGATACGCAGTATTTT.

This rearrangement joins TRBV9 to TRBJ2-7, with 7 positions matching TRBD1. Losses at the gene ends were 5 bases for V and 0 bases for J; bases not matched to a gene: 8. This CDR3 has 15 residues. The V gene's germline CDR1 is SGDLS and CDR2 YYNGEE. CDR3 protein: CASSPDRVNSYEQYF. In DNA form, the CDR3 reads TGTGCCAGCAGTCCTGACAGGGTCAACTCCTACGAGCAGTACTTC.

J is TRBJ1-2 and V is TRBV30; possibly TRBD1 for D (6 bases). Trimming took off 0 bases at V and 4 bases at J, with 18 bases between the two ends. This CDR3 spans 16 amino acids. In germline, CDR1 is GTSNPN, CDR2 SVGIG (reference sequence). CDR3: CAWSVQERGRGYGYTF. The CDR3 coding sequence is TGTGCCTGGAGTGTACAAGAAAGGGGGAGAGGCTATGGCTACACCTTC.

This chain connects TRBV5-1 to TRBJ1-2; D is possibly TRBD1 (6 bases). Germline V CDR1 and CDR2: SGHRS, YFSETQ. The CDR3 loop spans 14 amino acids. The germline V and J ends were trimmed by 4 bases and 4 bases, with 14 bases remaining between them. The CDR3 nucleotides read TGCGCCAGCAGCCCAATCGACAGGAGCTATGGCTACACCTTC. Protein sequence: CASSPIDRSYGYTF. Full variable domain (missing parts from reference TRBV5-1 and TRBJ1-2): KAGVTQTPRYLIKTRGQQVTLSCSPISGHRSVSWYQQTPGQGLQFLFEYFSETQRNKGNFPGRFSGRQFSNSRSEMNVSTLELGDSALYLCASSPIDRSYGYTFGSGTRLTVV.

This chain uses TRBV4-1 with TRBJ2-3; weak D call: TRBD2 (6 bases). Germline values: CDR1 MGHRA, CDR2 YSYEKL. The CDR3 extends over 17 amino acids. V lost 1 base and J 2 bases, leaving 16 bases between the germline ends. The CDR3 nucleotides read TGCGCCAGCAGCCAAGTACTCTTAGCGGATGACACAGATACGCAGTATTTT. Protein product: CASSQVLLADDTDTQYF.

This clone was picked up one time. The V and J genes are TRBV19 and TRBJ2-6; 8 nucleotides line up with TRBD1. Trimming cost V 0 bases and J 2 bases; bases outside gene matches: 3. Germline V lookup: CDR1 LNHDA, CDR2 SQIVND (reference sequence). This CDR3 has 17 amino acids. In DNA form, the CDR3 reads TGTGCCAGTAGTATAGATATGACAGGGGCTGGGGCCAACGTCCTGACTTTC. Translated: CASSIDMTGAGANVLTF.

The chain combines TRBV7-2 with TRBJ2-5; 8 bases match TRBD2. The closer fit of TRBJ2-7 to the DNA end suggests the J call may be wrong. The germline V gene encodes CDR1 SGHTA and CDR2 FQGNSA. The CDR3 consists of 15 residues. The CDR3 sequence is CASTPDSGKSYEQYF. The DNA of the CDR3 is TGTGCCAGCACCCCGGATAGCGGGAAGAGCTACGAGCAGTACTTC.

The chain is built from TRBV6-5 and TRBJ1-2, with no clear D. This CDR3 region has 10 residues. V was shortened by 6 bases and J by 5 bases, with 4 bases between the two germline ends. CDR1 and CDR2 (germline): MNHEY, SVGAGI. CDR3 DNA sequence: TGTGCCAGCAGCTCGTATGGCTACACCTTC. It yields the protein CASSSYGYTF.